This TCR beta chain originates from a study of molecular identifiers for immune sequencing clone quantification. Background on the study: RNA from around 20,000 or 100,000 naive CD8 cells was split five ways in replicates, with four sequenced. Whole-study results and caveats: Effector cells kept over 98% of their molecules in clones above 20 RNA copies, while naive cells kept under 1% there.

From germline, CDR1 is SGHAT and CDR2 FQNNGV. The CDR3 sequence is 15 residues long. Each CDR3 protein is one row after TCRdb ran MiXCR on the PCR reads. The sample carries around 470,000 distinct CDR3 sequences, around 23% recorded once. Input for naive CD8 libraries was roughly 19,000 to 1,000,000 sorted cells; the RNA fraction used was 10%, 30% or 50%. Naive CD8 T cells were sorted as CD8+CD4-CCR7+CD45RA+. Concerning this clonotype: No antigen is known for it. The junction does not match germline at one end; this may be a read error.

This clonotype was obtained from a human donor in good health. Some libraries in this study had Jurkat cell RNA spiked in. Sequencing was performed on naive CD8+ T cells from blood, with Jurkat cell RNA spiked in. The subset was: FACS-sorted CD8+CD4-CCR7+CD45RA+ naive T cells. The chain couples TRBV11-2 to TRBJ1-6; D is unclear. The CDR3 is CAGSLDVMHGSPLHF. The CDR3 DNA is TGTGCCGGCAGCTTAGATGTTATGCACGGGTCACCCCTCCACTTT.